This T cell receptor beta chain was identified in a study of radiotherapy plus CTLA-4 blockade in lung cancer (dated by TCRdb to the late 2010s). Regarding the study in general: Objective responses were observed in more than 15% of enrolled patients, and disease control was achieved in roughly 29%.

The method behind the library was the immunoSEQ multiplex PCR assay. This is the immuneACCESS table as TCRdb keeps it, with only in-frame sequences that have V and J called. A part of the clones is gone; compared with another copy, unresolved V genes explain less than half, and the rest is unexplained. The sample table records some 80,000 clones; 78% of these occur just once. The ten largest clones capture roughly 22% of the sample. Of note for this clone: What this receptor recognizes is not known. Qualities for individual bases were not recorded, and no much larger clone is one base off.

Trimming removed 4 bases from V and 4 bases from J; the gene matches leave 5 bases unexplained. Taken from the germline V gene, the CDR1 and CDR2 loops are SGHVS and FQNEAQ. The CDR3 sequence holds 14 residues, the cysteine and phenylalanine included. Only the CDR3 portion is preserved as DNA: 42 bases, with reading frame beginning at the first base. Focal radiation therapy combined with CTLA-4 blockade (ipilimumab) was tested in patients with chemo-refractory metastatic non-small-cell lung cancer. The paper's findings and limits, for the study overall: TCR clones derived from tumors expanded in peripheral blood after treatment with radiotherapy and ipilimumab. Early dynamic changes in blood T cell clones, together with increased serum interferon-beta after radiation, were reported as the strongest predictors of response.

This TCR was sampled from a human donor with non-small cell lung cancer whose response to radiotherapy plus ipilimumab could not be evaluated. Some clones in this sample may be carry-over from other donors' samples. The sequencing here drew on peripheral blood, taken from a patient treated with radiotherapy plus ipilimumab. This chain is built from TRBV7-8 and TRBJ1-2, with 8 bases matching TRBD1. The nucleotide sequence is TGTGCCAGCAGCTCGGACAGGGTCGGCTATGGCTACACCTTC. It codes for CASSSDRVGYGYTF. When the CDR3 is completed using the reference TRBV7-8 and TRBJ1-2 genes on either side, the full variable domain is GAGVSQSPRYKVAKRGQDVALRCDPISGHVSLFWYQQALGQGPEFLTYFQNEAQLDKSGLPSDRFFAERPEGSVSTLKIQRTQQEDSAVYLCASSSDRVGYGYTFGSGTRLTVV.